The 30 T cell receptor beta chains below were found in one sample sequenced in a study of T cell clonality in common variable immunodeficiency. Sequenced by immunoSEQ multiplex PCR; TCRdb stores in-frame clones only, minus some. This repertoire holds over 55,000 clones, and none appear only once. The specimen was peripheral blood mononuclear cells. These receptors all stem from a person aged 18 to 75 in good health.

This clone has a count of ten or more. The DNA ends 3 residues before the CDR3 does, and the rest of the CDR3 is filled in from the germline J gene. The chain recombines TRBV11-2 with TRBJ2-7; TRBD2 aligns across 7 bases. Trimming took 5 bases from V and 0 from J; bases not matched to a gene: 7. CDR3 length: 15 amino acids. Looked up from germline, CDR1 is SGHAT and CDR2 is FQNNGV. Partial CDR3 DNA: TGTGCCAGCAGCCTTGGGGGGGGAGGCTCCTACGAG. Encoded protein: CASSLGGGGSYE. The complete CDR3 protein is CASSLGGGGSYEQYF.

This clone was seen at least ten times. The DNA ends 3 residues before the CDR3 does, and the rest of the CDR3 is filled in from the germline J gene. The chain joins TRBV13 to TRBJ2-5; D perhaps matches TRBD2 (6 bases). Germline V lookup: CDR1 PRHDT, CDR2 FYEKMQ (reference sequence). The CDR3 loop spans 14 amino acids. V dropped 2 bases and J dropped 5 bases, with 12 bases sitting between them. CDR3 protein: CASSLLGGGETQYF. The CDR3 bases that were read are TGTGCCAGCAGCTTACTGGGGGGTGGGGAGACC.

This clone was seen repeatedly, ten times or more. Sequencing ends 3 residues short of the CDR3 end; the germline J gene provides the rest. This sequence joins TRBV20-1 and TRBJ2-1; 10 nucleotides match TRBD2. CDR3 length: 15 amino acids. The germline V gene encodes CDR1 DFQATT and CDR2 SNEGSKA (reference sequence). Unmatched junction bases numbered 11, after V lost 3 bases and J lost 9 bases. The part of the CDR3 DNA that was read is TGCAGTGCTAGCGGGCTAGCGGGAGTTGGAGGTGAG. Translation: CSASGLAGVGGE. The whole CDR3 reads CSASGLAGVGGEQFF.

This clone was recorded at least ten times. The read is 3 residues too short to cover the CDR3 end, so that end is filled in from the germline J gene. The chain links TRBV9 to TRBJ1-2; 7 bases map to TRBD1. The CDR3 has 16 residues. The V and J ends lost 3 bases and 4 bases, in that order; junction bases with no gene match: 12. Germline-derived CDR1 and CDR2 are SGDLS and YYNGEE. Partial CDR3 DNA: TGTGCCAGCAGCGAGGGTAGGACAGGACTTACCTATGGC. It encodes CASSEGRTGLTYG. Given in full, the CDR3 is CASSEGRTGLTYGYTF. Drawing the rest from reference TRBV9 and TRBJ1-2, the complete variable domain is DSGVTQTPKHLITATGQRVTLRCSPRSGDLSVYWYQQSLDQGLQFLIQYYNGEERAKGNILERFSAQQFPDLHSELNLSSLELGDSALYFCASSEGRTGLTYGYTFGSGTRLTVV.

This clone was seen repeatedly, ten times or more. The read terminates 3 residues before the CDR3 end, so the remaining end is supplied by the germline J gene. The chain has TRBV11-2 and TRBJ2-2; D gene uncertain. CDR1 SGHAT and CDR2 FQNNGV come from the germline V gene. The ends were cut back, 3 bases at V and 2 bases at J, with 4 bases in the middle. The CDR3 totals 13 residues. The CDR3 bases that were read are TGTGCCAGCAGCTTTAGCAACACCGGGGAG. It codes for CASSFSNTGE. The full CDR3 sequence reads CASSFSNTGELFF. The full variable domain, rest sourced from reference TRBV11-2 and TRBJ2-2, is EAGVAQSPRYKIIEKRQSVAFWCNPISGHATLYWYQQILGQGPKLLIQFQNNGVVDDSQLPKDRFSAERLKGVDSTLKIQPAKLEDSAVYLCASSFSNTGELFFGEGSRLTVL.

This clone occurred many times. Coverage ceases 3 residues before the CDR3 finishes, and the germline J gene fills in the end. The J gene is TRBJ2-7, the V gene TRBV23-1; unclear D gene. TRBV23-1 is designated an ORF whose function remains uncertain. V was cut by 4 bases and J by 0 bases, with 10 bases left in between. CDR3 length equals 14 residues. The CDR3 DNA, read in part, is TGCGCCAGCAGTCCCCGTCCCTACTCCTACGAG. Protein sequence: CASSPRPYSYE. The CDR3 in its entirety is CASSPRPYSYEQYF.

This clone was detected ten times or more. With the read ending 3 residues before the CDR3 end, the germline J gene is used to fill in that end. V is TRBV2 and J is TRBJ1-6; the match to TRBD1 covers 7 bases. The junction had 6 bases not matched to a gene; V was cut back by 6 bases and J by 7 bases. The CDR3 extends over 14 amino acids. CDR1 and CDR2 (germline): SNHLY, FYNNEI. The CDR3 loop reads CASSLGTANSPLHF. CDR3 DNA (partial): TGTGCCAGCAGCCTCGGGACAGCCAATTCACCC.

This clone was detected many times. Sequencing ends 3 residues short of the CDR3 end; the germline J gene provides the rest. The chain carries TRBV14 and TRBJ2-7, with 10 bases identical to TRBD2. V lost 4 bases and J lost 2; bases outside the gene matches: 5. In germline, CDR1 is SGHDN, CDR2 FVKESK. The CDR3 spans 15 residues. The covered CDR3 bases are TGTGCCAGCAGCCCATGGACTAGCGGTGCCTACGAG. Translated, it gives CASSPWTSGAYE. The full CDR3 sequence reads CASSPWTSGAYEQYF.

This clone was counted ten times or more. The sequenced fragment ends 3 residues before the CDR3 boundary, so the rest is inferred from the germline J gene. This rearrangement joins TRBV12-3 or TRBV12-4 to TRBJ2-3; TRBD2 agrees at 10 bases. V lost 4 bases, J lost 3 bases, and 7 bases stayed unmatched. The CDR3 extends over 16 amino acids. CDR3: CASSSYGTSDTDTQYF. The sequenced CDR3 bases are TGTGCCAGCAGTTCCTACGGGACTAGCGATACAGATACG.

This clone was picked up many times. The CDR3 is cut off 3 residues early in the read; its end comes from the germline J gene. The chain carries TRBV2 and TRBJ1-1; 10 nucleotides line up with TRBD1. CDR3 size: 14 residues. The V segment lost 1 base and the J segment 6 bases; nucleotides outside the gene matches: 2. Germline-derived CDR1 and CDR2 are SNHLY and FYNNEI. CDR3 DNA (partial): TGTGCCAGCAGTGAAGGGGACAGGGGTTCTGAA. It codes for CASSEGDRGSE. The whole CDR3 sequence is CASSEGDRGSEAFF.

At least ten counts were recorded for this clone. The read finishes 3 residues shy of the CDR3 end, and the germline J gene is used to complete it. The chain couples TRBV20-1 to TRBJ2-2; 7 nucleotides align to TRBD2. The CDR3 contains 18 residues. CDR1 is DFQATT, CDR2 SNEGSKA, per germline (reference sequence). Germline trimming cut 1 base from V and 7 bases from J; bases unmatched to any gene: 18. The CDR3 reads CSARVSWREQPRDGELFF. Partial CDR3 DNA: TGCAGTGCTAGAGTGTCCTGGCGGGAGCAACCCCGGGACGGGGAG.

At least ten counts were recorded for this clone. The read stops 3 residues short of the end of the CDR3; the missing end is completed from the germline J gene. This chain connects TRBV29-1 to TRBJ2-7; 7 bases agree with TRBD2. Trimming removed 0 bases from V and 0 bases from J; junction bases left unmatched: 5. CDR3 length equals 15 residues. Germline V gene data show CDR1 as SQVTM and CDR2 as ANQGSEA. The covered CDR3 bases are TGCAGCGTTGAAGATGGCCTAGCGGACTCCTACGAG. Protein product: CSVEDGLADSYE. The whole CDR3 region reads CSVEDGLADSYEQYF.

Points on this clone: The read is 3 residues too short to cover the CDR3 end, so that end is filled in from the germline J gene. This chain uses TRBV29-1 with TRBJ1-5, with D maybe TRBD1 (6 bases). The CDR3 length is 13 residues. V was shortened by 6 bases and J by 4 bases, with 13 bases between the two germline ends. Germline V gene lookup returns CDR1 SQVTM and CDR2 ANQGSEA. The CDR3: CSVGDRNNQPQHF. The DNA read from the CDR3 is TGCAGCGTCGGTGACAGGAATAATCAGCCC.

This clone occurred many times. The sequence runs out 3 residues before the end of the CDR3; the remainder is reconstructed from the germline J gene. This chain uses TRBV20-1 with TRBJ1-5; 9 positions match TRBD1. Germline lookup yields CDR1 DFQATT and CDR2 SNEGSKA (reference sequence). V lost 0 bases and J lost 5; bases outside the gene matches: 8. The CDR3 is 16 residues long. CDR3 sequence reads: CSARDLTGGVYQPQHF. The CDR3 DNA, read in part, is TGCAGTGCTAGAGATCTCACAGGGGGCGTTTATCAGCCC.

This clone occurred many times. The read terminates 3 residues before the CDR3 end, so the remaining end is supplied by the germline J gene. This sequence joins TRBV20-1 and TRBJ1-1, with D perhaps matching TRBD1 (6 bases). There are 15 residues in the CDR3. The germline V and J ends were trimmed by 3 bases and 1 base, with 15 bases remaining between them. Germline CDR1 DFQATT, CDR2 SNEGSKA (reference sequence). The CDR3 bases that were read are TGCAGTGCTAGTAGGTGGGGGCGCGCGAACACTGAA. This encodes CSASRWGRANTE. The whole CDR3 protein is CSASRWGRANTEAFF.

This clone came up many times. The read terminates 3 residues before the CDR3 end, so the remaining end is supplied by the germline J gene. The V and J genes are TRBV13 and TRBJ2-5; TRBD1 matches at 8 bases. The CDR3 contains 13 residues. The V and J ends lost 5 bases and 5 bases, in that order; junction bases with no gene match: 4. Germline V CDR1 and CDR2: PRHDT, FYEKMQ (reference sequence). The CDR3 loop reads CASSQTGAETQYF. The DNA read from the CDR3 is TGTGCCAGCAGCCAGACAGGGGCGGAGACC.

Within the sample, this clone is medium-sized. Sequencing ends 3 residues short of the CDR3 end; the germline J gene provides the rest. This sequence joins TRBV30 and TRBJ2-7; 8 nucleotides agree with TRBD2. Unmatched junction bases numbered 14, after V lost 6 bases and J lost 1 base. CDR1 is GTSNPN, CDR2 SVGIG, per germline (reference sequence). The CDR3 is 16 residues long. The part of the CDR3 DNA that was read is TGTGCCTGTCGAGAATCGGGGGGGCTCAGGTCCTACGAG. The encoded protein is CACRESGGLRSYE. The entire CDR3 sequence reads CACRESGGLRSYEQYF.

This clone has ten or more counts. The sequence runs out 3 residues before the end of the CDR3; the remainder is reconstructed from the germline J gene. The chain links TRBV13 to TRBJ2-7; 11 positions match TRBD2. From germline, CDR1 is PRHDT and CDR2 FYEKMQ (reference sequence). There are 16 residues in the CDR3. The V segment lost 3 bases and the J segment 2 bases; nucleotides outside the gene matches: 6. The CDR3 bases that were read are TGTGCCAGCAGCTTTCTTAGCGGGAGGGGCCCCTACGAG. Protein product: CASSFLSGRGPYE. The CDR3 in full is CASSFLSGRGPYEQYF.

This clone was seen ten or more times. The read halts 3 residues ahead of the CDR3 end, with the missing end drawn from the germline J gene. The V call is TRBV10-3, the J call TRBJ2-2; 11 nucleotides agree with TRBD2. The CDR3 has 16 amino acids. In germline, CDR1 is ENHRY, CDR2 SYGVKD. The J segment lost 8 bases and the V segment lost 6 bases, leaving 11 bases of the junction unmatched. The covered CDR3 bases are TGTGCCATCAGGGACCGGACTAGCGGGTCTATGGGGGAG. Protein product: CAIRDRTSGSMGE. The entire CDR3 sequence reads CAIRDRTSGSMGELFF.

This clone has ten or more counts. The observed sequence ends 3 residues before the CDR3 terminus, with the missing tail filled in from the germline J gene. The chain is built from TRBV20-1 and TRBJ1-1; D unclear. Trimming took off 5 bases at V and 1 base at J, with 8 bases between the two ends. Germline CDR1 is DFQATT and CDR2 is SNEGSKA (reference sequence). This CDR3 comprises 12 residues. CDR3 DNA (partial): TGCAGTGCTGTCAGTGGGAACACTGAA. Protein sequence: CSAVSGNTE. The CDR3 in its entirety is CSAVSGNTEAFF.

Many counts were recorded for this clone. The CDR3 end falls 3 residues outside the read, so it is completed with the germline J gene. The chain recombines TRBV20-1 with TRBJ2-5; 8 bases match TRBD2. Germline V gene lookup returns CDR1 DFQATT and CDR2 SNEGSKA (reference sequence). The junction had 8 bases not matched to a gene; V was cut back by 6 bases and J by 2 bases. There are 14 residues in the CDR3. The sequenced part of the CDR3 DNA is TGCAGTGCGCGAGTAGCGGGGACGCAAGAGACC. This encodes CSARVAGTQET. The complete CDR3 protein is CSARVAGTQETQYF.

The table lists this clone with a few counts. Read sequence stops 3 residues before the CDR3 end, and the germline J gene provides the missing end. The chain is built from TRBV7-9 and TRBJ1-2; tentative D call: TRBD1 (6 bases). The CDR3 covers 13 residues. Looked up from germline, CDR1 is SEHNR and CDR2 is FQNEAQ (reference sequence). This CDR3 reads CASSRDTYNDYTF. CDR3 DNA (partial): TGTGCCAGCAGCCGGGACACCTACAATGAC.

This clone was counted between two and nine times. The part of the CDR3 DNA that was read is TGTGCCAGCTCACCGCCGGACAGGGTAAATGAG. It codes for CASSPPDRVNE. The complete CDR3 protein is CASSPPDRVNEQFF. V gene TRBV18 combines with J gene TRBJ2-1, with 8 bases aligning to TRBD1. The read gets to within 3 residues of the CDR3 end, and the germline J gene fills in the rest. The V gene's germline CDR1 is KGHSH and CDR2 LQKENI. This CDR3 contains 14 residues. The V and J ends lost 3 bases and 7 bases, in that order; junction bases with no gene match: 5.

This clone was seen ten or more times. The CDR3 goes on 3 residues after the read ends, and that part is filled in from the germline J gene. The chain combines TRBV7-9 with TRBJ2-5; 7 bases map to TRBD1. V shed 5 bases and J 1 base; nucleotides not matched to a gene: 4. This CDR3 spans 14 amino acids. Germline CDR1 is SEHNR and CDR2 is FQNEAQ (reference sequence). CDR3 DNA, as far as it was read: TGTGCCAGCAGCCTGGGACAGACCCAAGAGACC. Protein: CASSLGQTQET. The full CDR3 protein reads CASSLGQTQETQYF.

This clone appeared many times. Incomplete CDR3 DNA: TGTGCCAGCAGCCCTGCGGGCACTGGAAGCCCTGAA. Translation: CASSPAGTGSPE. The complete CDR3 reads CASSPAGTGSPEAFF. The chain carries TRBV7-9 and TRBJ1-1; D remains unclear. The DNA ends 3 residues before the CDR3 does, and the rest of the CDR3 is filled in from the germline J gene. CDR1 and CDR2 from the germline V gene are SEHNR and FQNEAQ (reference sequence). This CDR3 contains 15 residues. The V and J ends lost 5 bases and 6 bases respectively, with 19 bases between them. The full variable domain, in which reference TRBV7-9 and TRBJ1-1 provide the parts outside the CDR3, is DTGVSQNPRHKITKRGQNVTFRCDPISEHNRLYWYRQTLGQGPEFLTYFQNEAQLEKSRLLSDRFSAERPKGSFSTLEIQRTEQGDSAMYLCASSPAGTGSPEAFFGQGTRLTVV.

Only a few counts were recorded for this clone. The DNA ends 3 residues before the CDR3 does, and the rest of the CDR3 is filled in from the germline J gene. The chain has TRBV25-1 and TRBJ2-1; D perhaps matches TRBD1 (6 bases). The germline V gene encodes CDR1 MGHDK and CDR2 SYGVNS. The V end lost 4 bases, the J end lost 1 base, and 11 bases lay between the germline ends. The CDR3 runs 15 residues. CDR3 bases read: TGTGCCAGCAGTGCAGGAAGGGGGTCCTACAATGAG. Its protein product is CASSAGRGSYNE. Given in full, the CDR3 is CASSAGRGSYNEQFF.

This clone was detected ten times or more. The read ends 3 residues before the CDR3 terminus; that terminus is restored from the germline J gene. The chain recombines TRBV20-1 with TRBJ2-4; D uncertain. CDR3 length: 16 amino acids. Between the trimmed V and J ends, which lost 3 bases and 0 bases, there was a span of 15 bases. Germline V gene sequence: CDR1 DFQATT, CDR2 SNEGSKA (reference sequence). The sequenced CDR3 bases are TGCAGTGCTAGGCCGATAAGCTACCTAGCCAAAAACATT. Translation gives CSARPISYLAKNI. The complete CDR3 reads CSARPISYLAKNIQYF.

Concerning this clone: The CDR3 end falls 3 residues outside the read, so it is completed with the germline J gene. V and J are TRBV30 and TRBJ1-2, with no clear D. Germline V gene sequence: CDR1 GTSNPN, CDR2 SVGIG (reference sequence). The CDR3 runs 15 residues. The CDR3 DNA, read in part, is TGTGCCTGGAGTCAAGTAGCGGGTGCAGAAGATACC. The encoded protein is CAWSQVAGAEDT. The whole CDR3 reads CAWSQVAGAEDTYTF.

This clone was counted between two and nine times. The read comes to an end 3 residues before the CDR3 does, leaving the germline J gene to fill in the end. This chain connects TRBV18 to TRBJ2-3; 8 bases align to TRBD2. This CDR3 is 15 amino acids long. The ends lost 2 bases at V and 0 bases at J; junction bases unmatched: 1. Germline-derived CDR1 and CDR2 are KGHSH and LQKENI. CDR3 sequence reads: CASSPSGSSTDTQYF. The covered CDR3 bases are TGTGCCAGCTCACCAAGCGGGAGTAGCACAGATACG.

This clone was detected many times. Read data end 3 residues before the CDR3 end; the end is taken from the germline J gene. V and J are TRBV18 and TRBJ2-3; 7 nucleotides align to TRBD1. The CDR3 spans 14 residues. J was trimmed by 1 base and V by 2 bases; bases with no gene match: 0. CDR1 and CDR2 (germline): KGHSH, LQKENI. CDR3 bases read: TGTGCCAGCTCACCAGGACAGGGCACAGATACG. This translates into CASSPGQGTDT. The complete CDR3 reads CASSPGQGTDTQYF.